This record concerns one TCR beta chain sequence. Its antigen is undetermined. Healthy bone marrow donors supplied every sample. Vbeta (60) and Jbeta (13) primers were used in the PCR. The assay was immunoSEQ multiplex PCR, and TCRdb's table has in-frame clones only and misses some. The data include about 130,000 clones; the top ten clones carry around 1.6%. The data were taken from a study of cytomegalovirus exposure and HLA in healthy donors. Overall study findings and caveats: Later work associated over 15,000 TCR beta sequences with HLA alleles at 0.05 false discovery rate. Researchers reported in a later analysis that a missense DCLRE1C variant was tied to TCR beta V- and J-gene trimming.

CDR3 size: 14 residues. The junction had 7 bases not matched to a gene; V was cut back by 7 bases and J by 8 bases. The V gene's germline CDR1 is SQVTM and CDR2 ANQGSEA. The receptor was derived from a woman in her forties in good health and CMV-seropositive. This chain joins TRBV29-1 and TRBJ2-1, with 14 nucleotides matching TRBD2. Sequencing was performed on PBMCs. CDR3 sequence reads: CSGRLGLAGDEQFF. The CDR3, as DNA: TGCAGCGGCCGCCTGGGACTAGCGGGAGATGAGCAGTTCTTC.